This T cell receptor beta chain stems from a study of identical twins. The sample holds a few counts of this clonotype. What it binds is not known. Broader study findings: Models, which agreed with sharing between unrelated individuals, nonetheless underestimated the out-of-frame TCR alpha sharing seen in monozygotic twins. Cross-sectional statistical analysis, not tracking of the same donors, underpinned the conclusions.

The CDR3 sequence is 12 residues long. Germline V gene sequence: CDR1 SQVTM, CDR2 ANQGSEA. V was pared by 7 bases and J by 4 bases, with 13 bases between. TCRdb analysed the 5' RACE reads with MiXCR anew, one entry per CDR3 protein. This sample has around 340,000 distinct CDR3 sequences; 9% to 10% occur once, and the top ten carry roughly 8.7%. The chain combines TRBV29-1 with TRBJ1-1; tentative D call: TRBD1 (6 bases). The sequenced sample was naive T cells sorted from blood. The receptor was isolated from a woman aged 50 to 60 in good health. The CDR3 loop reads CSGNRDTTEAFF. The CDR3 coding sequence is TGCAGCGGGAACAGGGACACCACTGAAGCTTTCTTT.